This is a list of T cell receptor beta chains from one sample in a study of OX40 agonist ivuxolimab in advanced cancers. This table comes from immunoSEQ multiplex PCR, and its TCRdb copy is limited to in-frame clones, with some not included. The data hold over 75,000 clones, with roughly 94% observed a single time. The sequencing here drew on CD4+ or CD8+ T cells sorted from blood, taken in a trial of the OX40 agonist ivuxolimab. These receptors were taken from an adult with an advanced solid tumor such as melanoma, head and neck, liver or kidney cancer. CDR3s include the opening cysteine and the closing phenylalanine or tryptophan. D genes are given only for firm matches. A clone size is listed for some rows: how often the clone was seen (once, few, many), or a class if it is expanded.

V gene: TRBV4-1; clone size: NA; D gene: NA; J gene: TRBJ2-3; CDR3 protein: CASSQGGRDTQYF; CDR3 DNA: TGCGCCAGCAGCCAAGGAGGCCGAGATACGCAGTATTTT
V gene: TRBV30; clone size: NA; D gene: NA; J gene: TRBJ2-5; CDR3 protein: CAWSDNGGETQYF; CDR3 DNA: TGTGCCTGGAGTGATAATGGGGGAGAGACCCAGTACTTC
V gene: TRBV19; clone size: NA; D gene: NA; J gene: TRBJ1-1; CDR3 protein: CARVPIRGENTEAFF; CDR3 DNA: TGTGCCAGGGTACCCATAAGGGGGGAGAACACTGAAGCTTTCTTT
V gene: TRBV5-6; clone size: NA; D gene: NA; J gene: TRBJ1-2; CDR3 protein: CASSLPSGVPYGYTF; CDR3 DNA: TGTGCCAGCAGCCTTCCTTCGGGTGTTCCATATGGCTACACCTTC
V gene: TRBV19; clone size: NA; D gene: NA; J gene: TRBJ1-1; CDR3 protein: CASSPGPEAFF; CDR3 DNA: TGTGCCAGTAGTCCAGGCCCTGAAGCTTTCTTT
V gene: TRBV27; clone size: NA; D gene: NA; J gene: TRBJ1-4; CDR3 protein: CASSSGANEKLFF; CDR3 DNA: TGTGCCAGCAGTTCTGGGGCCAATGAAAAACTGTTTTTT
V gene: TRBV27; clone size: NA; D gene: NA; J gene: TRBJ1-2; CDR3 protein: CASSLRAAGDYGYTF; CDR3 DNA: TGTGCCAGCAGTTTACGTGCCGCCGGAGACTATGGCTACACCTTC
V gene: TRBV30; clone size: NA; D gene: TRBD2; J gene: TRBJ2-4; CDR3 protein: CAWRTSGGGRAKNIQYF; CDR3 DNA: TGTGCCTGGAGGACTAGCGGGGGAGGAAGGGCCAAAAACATTCAGTACTTC
V gene: TRBV5-6; clone size: NA; D gene: NA; J gene: TRBJ2-4; CDR3 protein: CASSLAAGSKNIQYF; CDR3 DNA: TGTGCCAGCAGCTTGGCCGCAGGGAGCAAAAACATTCAGTACTTC
V gene: TRBV2; clone size: NA; D gene: NA; J gene: TRBJ1-2; CDR3 protein: CASSEGAYGYTF; CDR3 DNA: TGTGCCAGCAGTGAAGGGGCATATGGCTACACCTTC
V gene: TRBV19; clone size: once; D gene: NA; J gene: TRBJ2-7; CDR3 protein: CASSIRAESYEQYF; CDR3 DNA: TGTGCCAGTAGTATAAGGGCGGAATCCTACGAGCAGTACTTC
V gene: TRBV30; clone size: NA; D gene: TRBD1; J gene: TRBJ2-3; CDR3 protein: CAWSEGQYTDTQYF; CDR3 DNA: TGTGCCTGGAGTGAGGGACAGTACACAGATACGCAGTATTTT
V gene: TRBV28; clone size: NA; D gene: NA; J gene: TRBJ2-7; CDR3 protein: CASSSPGRTFYEQYF; CDR3 DNA: TGTGCCAGCAGTTCACCGGGACGGACTTTCTACGAGCAGTACTTC
V gene: TRBV9; clone size: NA; D gene: NA; J gene: TRBJ2-3; CDR3 protein: CASSVAGSSTDTQYF; CDR3 DNA: TGTGCCAGCAGCGTGGCGGGGTCTAGCACAGATACGCAGTATTTT